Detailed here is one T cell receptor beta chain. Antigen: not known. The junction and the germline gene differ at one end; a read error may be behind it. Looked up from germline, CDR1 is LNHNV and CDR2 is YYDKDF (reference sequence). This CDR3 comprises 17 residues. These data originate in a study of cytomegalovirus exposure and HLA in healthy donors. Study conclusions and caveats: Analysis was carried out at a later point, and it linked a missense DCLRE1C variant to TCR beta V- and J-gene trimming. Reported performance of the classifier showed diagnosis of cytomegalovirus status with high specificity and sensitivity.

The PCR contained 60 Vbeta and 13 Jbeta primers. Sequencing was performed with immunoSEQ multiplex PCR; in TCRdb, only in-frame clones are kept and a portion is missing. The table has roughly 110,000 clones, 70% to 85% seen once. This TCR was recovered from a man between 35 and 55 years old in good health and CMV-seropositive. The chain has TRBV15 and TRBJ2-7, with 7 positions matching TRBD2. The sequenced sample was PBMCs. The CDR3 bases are TGTGCCACCAGCAGAGATAGGACGGGGGGTCCCTCCTACGAGCGGTACTTC. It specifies CATSRDRTGGPSYERYF.